The sequence of this T cell receptor (beta chain) was determined in a study of OX40 agonist ivuxolimab in advanced cancers. Study as a whole: Eligibility rules accepted prior anti-PD-1, anti-PD-L1 or anti-CTLA-4 therapy, and around 40% had some. Overall study results and limits: Expanded clones were, on average, more numerous among CD8+ T cells than CD4+. The study found among the lowest clonal expansion in partial responders at 0.1-3.0 mg/kg. At doses 0.1 to 3.0 mg/kg, CD4+ and CD8+ clones expanded.

TCRdb's copy holds only in-frame clones and misses some; the assay was immunoSEQ multiplex PCR. The sample has roughly 140,000 clones; roughly 94% are singletons. Of note for this clone: What it binds is unknown.

In germline, CDR1 is SGDLS, CDR2 YYNGEE. CDR3 length equals 14 residues. The V gene lost 0 bases and the J gene lost 7 bases, with 14 bases spanning the gap. The V and J genes are TRBV9 and TRBJ2-7, with D possibly being TRBD2 (5 bases). The sequencing used CD4+ or CD8+ T cells sorted from blood, collected in a trial of the OX40 agonist ivuxolimab. The origin of this receptor is an adult with an advanced solid tumor such as melanoma, head and neck, liver or kidney cancer. This chain's CDR3 is CASSVGRGWREQYF. CDR3 nucleotides: TGTGCCAGCAGCGTAGGTAGAGGGTGGCGTGAGCAGTACTTC.